The 24 T cell receptor beta chains given below trace back to one sample, sequenced in a study of control samples from healthy donors and cancer patients. TCRdb keeps only in-frame clones here, not all; method: immunoSEQ multiplex PCR. The data contain 70,000 to 85,000 clones, roughly 91% of them singletons. Source material: blood. The receptors originated from a man in his fifties in good health.

The chain recombines TRBV7-2 with TRBJ1-2; no firm D call. Trimming left V 1 base short and J 7 bases short, with 13 bases between. This CDR3 has 14 residues. The germline V gene has CDR1 SGHTA and CDR2 FQGNSA. DNA of the CDR3: TGTGCCAGCAGCTTAGTTGAGACATCGGCTGGCTACACCTTC. This codes for CASSLVETSAGYTF.

This clone has a single count. The chain uses TRBV6-5 and TRBJ1-1; no clear D gene. V lost 2 bases, J lost 3 bases, and 13 bases lay in between. The germline V gene encodes CDR1 MNHEY and CDR2 SVGAGI. There are 15 residues in the CDR3. Here the CDR3 reads CASSYSKGWDTEAFF. CDR3 DNA: TGTGCCAGCAGTTACAGCAAAGGTTGGGACACTGAAGCTTTCTTT.

The chain is built from TRBV5-1 and TRBJ1-1; possible D gene TRBD1, 6 bases. Germline CDR1 reads SGHRS; CDR2 reads YFSETQ. Between the trimmed V and J ends, which lost 5 bases and 0 bases, there was a span of 11 bases. The CDR3 spans 14 residues. The CDR3: CASRPGAMNTEAFF. The DNA for the CDR3 is TGCGCCAGCAGGCCAGGGGCTATGAACACTGAAGCTTTCTTT.

This rearrangement joins TRBV7-9 to TRBJ1-1, with TRBD1 as a possible D gene (5 bases). Trimming took off 0 bases at V and 3 bases at J, with 11 bases between the two ends. Germline assignment: CDR1 SEHNR and CDR2 FQNEAQ (reference sequence). The CDR3 has 15 amino acids. The CDR3 region has the DNA TGTGCCAGCAGCTTAGCGCAGGGTAGGGACACTGAAGCTTTCTTT. It specifies CASSLAQGRDTEAFF.

The chain employs TRBV24-1 and TRBJ1-5; D is possibly TRBD1 (5 bases). V lost 4 bases to trimming and J lost 9 bases, with 15 bases between them. The germline gives CDR1 KGHDR, CDR2 SFDVKD. The CDR3 extends over 14 amino acids. CDR3 loop: CATSETASQGPQHF. Here the CDR3 DNA reads TGTGCCACCAGTGAAACGGCCAGCCAGGGGCCCCAGCATTTT.

CDR3 coding DNA: TGTGCCAGCAGCGTAGCTGGCACTGAAGCTTTCTTT. It specifies CASSVAGTEAFF. The rearrangement links TRBV9 to TRBJ1-1; D is ambiguous. V was shortened by 0 bases and J by 4 bases, with 4 bases between the two germline ends. The length of the CDR3 is 12 residues. Germline loops: CDR1 SGDLS, CDR2 YYNGEE.

This rearrangement joins TRBV7-2 to TRBJ1-1; D possibly corresponds to TRBD1 (6 bases). With 2 bases removed from V and 4 bases from J, the gap between germline ends came to 17 bases. The CDR3 consists of 16 residues. Per the germline V gene, CDR1 is SGHTA and CDR2 is FQGNSA. CDR3 DNA sequence: TGTGCCAGCAGCTTACTTTCAGGGGTAAAGTCCACTGAAGCTTTCTTT. This sequence encodes CASSLLSGVKSTEAFF. The full variable domain, completed using reference TRBV7-2 and TRBJ1-1, is GAGVSQSPSNKVTEKGKDVELRCDPISGHTALYWYRQSLGQGLEFLIYFQGNSAPDKSGLPSDRFSAERTGGSVSTLTIQRTQQEDSAVYLCASSLLSGVKSTEAFFGQGTRLTVV.

The sample holds one count of this clone. This chain joins TRBV4-1 and TRBJ2-5; maybe TRBD2 (6 bases). In germline, CDR1 is MGHRA, CDR2 YSYEKL. V was shortened by 0 bases and J by 2 bases, with 10 bases between the two germline ends. This CDR3 spans 15 amino acids. The CDR3 is CASSQEAGRQETQYF. In DNA, the CDR3 is TGCGCCAGCAGCCAAGAAGCAGGGAGGCAAGAGACCCAGTACTTC.

This clone appeared a single time. The rearrangement links TRBV5-4 to TRBJ2-5; maybe TRBD2 (5 bases). Germline V gene sequence: CDR1 SGHNT, CDR2 YYREEE (reference sequence). The CDR3 extends over 14 amino acids. V was shortened by 1 base and J by 5 bases, with 12 bases between the two germline ends. The CDR3 DNA is TGTGCCAGCAGCTTGAGGCGGGCCCCCGAGACCCAGTACTTC. Amino acids: CASSLRRAPETQYF.

CDR3 nucleotide sequence: TGTGCCAGCAGTGATCCGGGACCAGAGTGGGAGCAGTACTTC. This gives the protein CASSDPGPEWEQYF. The chain uses TRBV6-2 or TRBV6-3 and TRBJ2-7; D assignment may be TRBD1 or TRBD2 (5 bases each). CDR3 length: 14 amino acids. The V gene lost 5 bases and the J gene lost 7 bases, with 18 bases spanning the gap. CDR1 and CDR2 (germline): MNHEY, SVGEGT.

The chain employs TRBV12-5 and TRBJ1-6; D unresolved. Germline V gives CDR1 LGHNT, CDR2 FRNRAP. The CDR3 has 11 residues. Trimming took off 1 base at V and 11 bases at J, with 3 bases between the two ends. The CDR3 bases are TGTGCTAGTGGTTTGGAGGCACCCCTCCACTTT. Amino acids: CASGLEAPLHF.

CDR3 DNA: TGTGCCAGCTCACTTGGCAGTGCCACCTACGAGCAGTACTTC. Translating gives CASSLGSATYEQYF. The chain is built from TRBV18 and TRBJ2-7; no clear D gene. The germline CDR1 and CDR2 sequences are KGHSH and LQKENI. The CDR3 is 14 amino acids. V was pared by 4 bases and J by 2 bases, with 12 bases between.

The chain has TRBV11-2 and TRBJ1-1; 9 bases line up with TRBD1. Looked up from germline, CDR1 is SGHAT and CDR2 is FQNNGV. Unmatched junction bases numbered 5, after V lost 5 bases and J lost 4 bases. This CDR3 comprises 14 residues. CDR3 sequence: CASSAPGQGTEAFF. The DNA for the CDR3 is TGTGCCAGCAGCGCTCCGGGACAGGGCACTGAAGCTTTCTTT. Full variable domain (outside the CDR3, taken from reference TRBV11-2 and TRBJ1-1): EAGVAQSPRYKIIEKRQSVAFWCNPISGHATLYWYQQILGQGPKLLIQFQNNGVVDDSQLPKDRFSAERLKGVDSTLKIQPAKLEDSAVYLCASSAPGQGTEAFFGQGTRLTVV.

This clone was counted only a few times. The V and J genes are TRBV4-1 and TRBJ1-2; D remains unclear. Germline assignment: CDR1 MGHRA and CDR2 YSYEKL. The length of the CDR3 is 14 residues. Trimming took off 4 bases at V and 0 bases at J, with 9 bases between the two ends. In nucleotides, the CDR3 is TGCGCCAGCAGCCTACAAGCAGCTAACTATGGCTACACCTTC. Translation gives CASSLQAANYGYTF.

J is TRBJ1-3 and V is TRBV7-9; tentatively, D is TRBD1 (5 bases). The germline CDR1 and CDR2 sequences are SEHNR and FQNEAQ (reference sequence). This CDR3 comprises 16 residues. V lost 5 bases and J 2 bases, leaving 16 bases between the germline ends. In DNA, the CDR3 is TGTGCCAGCAGCCGAGACGTTCTGGGACCTGGAAACACCATATATTTT. This translates into CASSRDVLGPGNTIYF.

The DNA of the CDR3 is TGTGCCATCAGCGAGGCTGAGGCCCACTACGAGCAGTACTTC. As protein: CAISEAEAHYEQYF. V gene TRBV10-3 combines with J gene TRBJ2-7; D remains ambiguous. Trimming left V 6 bases short and J 3 bases short, with 15 bases between. Germline V gene sequence: CDR1 ENHRY, CDR2 SYGVKD. The CDR3 is 14 amino acids.

The V and J genes are TRBV12-5 and TRBJ2-5; D is unresolved. From germline, CDR1 is LGHNT and CDR2 FRNRAP. Trimming removed 6 bases at V and 2 bases at J, with 10 bases between. The CDR3 contains 13 residues. The CDR3 nucleotides read TGTGCTAGTGGGTTCGGGTTACAAGAGACCCAGTACTTC. Its protein is CASGFGLQETQYF. Together with reference TRBV12-5 and TRBJ2-5, the CDR3 gives the full variable domain: DARVTQTPRHKVTEMGQEVTMRCQPILGHNTVFWYRQTMMQGLELLAYFRNRAPLDDSGMPKDRFSAEMPDATLATLKIQPSEPRDSAVYFCASGFGLQETQYFGPGTRLLVL.

V is TRBV19 and J is TRBJ1-2; 8 bases are shared with TRBD1. Germline CDR1 is LNHDA and CDR2 is SQIVND (reference sequence). V was clipped by 2 bases and J by 5 bases; unmatched bases: 4. CDR3 length: 14 residues. CDR3 loop: CASSITGQVYGYTF. In DNA, the CDR3 is TGTGCCAGTAGTATAACGGGACAGGTTTATGGCTACACCTTC.

J is TRBJ2-7 and V is TRBV18, with D tentatively TRBD2 (6 bases). Trimming stripped 0 bases from V and 5 bases from J, with 11 bases between. The CDR3 has 14 amino acids. Germline loops: CDR1 KGHSH, CDR2 LQKENI. The CDR3 spells CASSPPGRPNEQYF. CDR3 sequence (DNA): TGTGCCAGCTCACCACCGGGGAGGCCCAACGAGCAGTACTTC. Based on the CDR3 plus reference TRBV18 and TRBJ2-7, the full variable domain is NAGVMQNPRHLVRRRGQEARLRCSPMKGHSHVYWYRQLPEEGLKFMVYLQKENIIDESGMPKERFSAEFPKEGPSILRIQQVVRGDSAAYFCASSPPGRPNEQYFGPGTRLTVT.

This rearrangement joins TRBV5-1 to TRBJ2-7; TRBD1 matches at 9 bases. The ends lost 4 bases at V and 4 bases at J; junction bases unmatched: 6. CDR3 size: 14 residues. CDR1 and CDR2 (germline): SGHRS, YFSETQ. The CDR3 DNA follows: TGCGCCAGCAGCGTACCGGGACAGGGATACGAGCAGTACTTC. Its translation: CASSVPGQGYEQYF.

This chain connects TRBV20-1 to TRBJ1-6, with D possibly matching TRBD1 (5 bases). Trimming took off 5 bases at V and 8 bases at J, with 19 bases between the two ends. The CDR3 contains 15 residues. CDR1 and CDR2 (germline): DFQATT, SNEGSKA (reference sequence). CDR3 in DNA: TGCAGTGCTCGTGACAGATGGGGTTGGGATTCACCCCTCCACTTT. Translated, it gives CSARDRWGWDSPLHF.

V usage is TRBV6-6 and J usage is TRBJ1-1; D not resolved. The germline V gene encodes CDR1 MNHNY and CDR2 SVGAGI (reference sequence). This CDR3 has 14 amino acids. V lost 0 bases and J lost 1, with 6 bases in between. The CDR3 spells CASSYSAGNTEAFF. For the CDR3, the DNA is TGTGCCAGCAGTTACTCGGCAGGGAACACTGAAGCTTTCTTT.

The chain carries TRBV12-3 or TRBV12-4 and TRBJ1-1; D gene ambiguous. Between the trimmed V and J ends, which lost 6 bases and 6 bases, there was a span of 14 bases. The CDR3 is made up of 13 amino acids. DNA of the CDR3: TGTGCCAGCAGGGACCCCGCTAGCCCTGAAGCTTTCTTT. Encoded protein: CASRDPASPEAFF.

The CDR3 region is CASSERTEGGYTF. CDR3 sequence (DNA): TGTGCCAGCAGTGAAAGGACAGAGGGAGGCTACACCTTC. The rearrangement joins TRBV6-4 to TRBJ1-2; tentative D call: TRBD1 (6 bases). V was shortened by 3 bases and J by 8 bases, with 13 bases between the two germline ends. The CDR3 is made up of 13 amino acids. CDR1 is MRHNA and CDR2 is SNTAGT in the germline V gene.